This passage covers 28 T cell receptor beta chains from one sample sequenced in a study of blood T cell repertoires in COVID-19. Measured with immunoSEQ multiplex PCR; TCRdb has only the in-frame clones, and not every one. This table holds fewer than 400,000 clones, roughly 85% found once. The specimen sequenced was PBMCs or T cells enriched from blood (not recorded which). Receptors were obtained from a young man who had recovered from COVID-19.

This chain connects TRBV24-1 to TRBJ1-2, with unresolved D. Germline CDR1 is KGHDR and CDR2 is SFDVKD. This CDR3 has 14 residues. Trimming pared 0 bases from V and 2 bases from J, leaving 6 bases between. CDR3 protein: CATSDLGRNYGYTF. CDR3 nucleotide sequence: TGTGCCACCAGTGATTTGGGGAGAAACTATGGCTACACCTTC.

The rearrangement joins TRBV5-5 to TRBJ2-7, with 7 bases aligning to TRBD1. Trimming removed 3 bases from V and 2 bases from J; junction bases left unmatched: 5. Germline CDR1 SGHKS, CDR2 YYEKEE (reference sequence). The CDR3 has 14 residues. The CDR3 DNA follows: TGTGCCAGCAGCTCCCGACAGGGCCCCTACGAGCAGTACTTC. Translated: CASSSRQGPYEQYF.

This chain connects TRBV5-1 to TRBJ1-1; D uncertain. The CDR3 sequence is 14 residues long. V lost 0 bases and J lost 1, with 7 bases in between. CDR1 is SGHRS and CDR2 is YFSETQ in the germline V gene. CDR3 nucleotides: TGCGCCAGCAGCTTGGGGAGCCAGAACACTGAAGCTTTCTTT. Translated: CASSLGSQNTEAFF.

About this clone itself: The missing conserved phenylalanine or tryptophan at the end of this CDR3 makes a read error likely. It is unclear where the CDR3 begins or ends on the DNA, so no DNA is shown, and the CDR3 is as TCRdb lists it. The CDR3 sequence: CASRGQGA. The chain carries TRBV10-1 and TRBJ1-3; TRBD1, as called in the table, went unchecked against the DNA. Germline-derived CDR1 and CDR2 are WNHNN and SYGVQD (reference sequence). The CDR3 has 8 residues if both end residues are counted.

Note on this clone: At the DNA level, this CDR3 is encoded by other sequences in the same sample as well. The genes are TRBV19 and TRBJ2-1; 7 nucleotides align to TRBD1. The length of the CDR3 is 15 residues. CDR1 LNHDA and CDR2 SQIVND come from the germline V gene (reference sequence). V lost 3 bases to trimming and J lost 0 bases; unmatched junction nucleotides: 2. Here the CDR3 reads CASSIGDSSYNEQFF. The DNA for the CDR3 is TGTGCCAGTAGTATTGGGGACAGCTCCTACAATGAGCAGTTCTTC.

The gene calls are TRBV13 and TRBJ1-4; 11 bases fit TRBD1. Germline trimming cut 5 bases from V and 8 bases from J; bases unmatched to any gene: 7. CDR3 length: 15 amino acids. From germline, CDR1 is PRHDT and CDR2 FYEKMQ (reference sequence). CDR3 nucleotides: TGTGCCAGCAGCGAAAGGGACAGGGGGTACGAAAAACTGTTTTTT. This sequence encodes CASSERDRGYEKLFF.

The genes are TRBV5-1 and TRBJ2-7; 9 nucleotides line up with TRBD2. Per the germline V gene, CDR1 is SGHRS and CDR2 is YFSETQ. This CDR3 has 15 residues. The ends lost 0 bases at V and 0 bases at J; junction bases unmatched: 1. The CDR3 reads CASSLGLAASYEQYF. DNA for the CDR3: TGCGCCAGCAGCTTGGGACTAGCGGCCTCCTACGAGCAGTACTTC.

The chain joins TRBV9 to TRBJ1-2, with TRBD1 matching over 9 bases. The V gene end was trimmed by 3 bases and the J gene end by 5 bases; junction bases not matched to a gene: 11. In germline, CDR1 is SGDLS, CDR2 YYNGEE. The CDR3 loop spans 16 amino acids. In DNA form, the CDR3 reads TGTGCCAGCAGCGGCGGGACAGGGAGAACCGTTTATGGCTACACCTTC. Its protein is CASSGGTGRTVYGYTF.

The chain employs TRBV4-3 and TRBJ1-1; D is possibly TRBD1 (6 bases). The CDR3 contains 16 residues. Trimming pared 3 bases from V and 3 bases from J, leaving 17 bases between. The germline CDR1 and CDR2 sequences are LGHNA and YSLEER. DNA for the CDR3: TGCGCCAGCAGCCAGGATCGCACAGGGTATTACACTGAAGCTTTCTTT. It specifies CASSQDRTGYYTEAFF.

The chain employs TRBV7-9 and TRBJ1-2, with 7 bases identical to TRBD1. The germline V gene encodes CDR1 SEHNR and CDR2 FQNEAQ (reference sequence). The CDR3 has 17 residues. V lost 2 bases, J lost 4 bases, and 13 bases stayed unmatched. CDR3 bases: TGTGCCAGCAGCTTAATCGGGGTGGCAGGGGGAGTCTATGGCTACACCTTC. It yields the protein CASSLIGVAGGVYGYTF.

The chain recombines TRBV19 with TRBJ1-2; TRBD1 matches 7 bases. The V gene's germline CDR1 is LNHDA and CDR2 SQIVND (reference sequence). The junction had 7 bases not matched to a gene; V was cut back by 7 bases and J by 2 bases. The CDR3 covers 14 residues. CDR3 sequence: CASMYLQGNYGYTF. CDR3 DNA: TGTGCCAGTATGTATTTACAGGGGAACTATGGCTACACCTTC.

V is TRBV2 and J is TRBJ2-7; D not resolved. V was shortened by 3 bases and J by 1 base, with 10 bases between the two germline ends. Looked up from germline, CDR1 is SNHLY and CDR2 is FYNNEI. This CDR3 has 14 residues. The CDR3 DNA sequence: TGTGCCAGCAGTGATATGGGCAGTTCCTACGAGCAGTACTTC. Translated, it gives CASSDMGSSYEQYF. The variable domain in full, with the rest retrieved from reference TRBV2 and TRBJ2-7, is EPEVTQTPSHQVTQMGQEVILRCVPISNHLYFYWYRQILGQKVEFLVSFYNNEISEKSEIFDDQFSVERPDGSNFTLKIRSTKLEDSAMYFCASSDMGSSYEQYFGPGTRLTVT.

This chain connects TRBV20-1 to TRBJ2-7; TRBD1 might be the D (6 bases). Per germline, CDR1 DFQATT and CDR2 SNEGSKA (reference sequence). This CDR3 has 11 residues. V lost 5 bases to trimming and J lost 6 bases, with 11 bases between them. The CDR3 here is CSALDRLEQYF. The CDR3 region has the DNA TGCAGTGCTTTGGACAGACTCGAGCAGTACTTC.

The V and J genes are TRBV5-6 and TRBJ1-2; D perhaps matches TRBD1 (5 bases). CDR1 SGHDT and CDR2 YYEEEE come from the germline V gene. The germline V and J ends were trimmed by 4 bases and 0 bases, with 16 bases remaining between them. The CDR3 has 16 residues. This chain's CDR3 is CASSRLRSGANYGYTF. The CDR3 DNA reads as TGTGCCAGCAGCCGCTTAAGATCGGGGGCTAACTATGGCTACACCTTC.

This chain connects TRBV9 to TRBJ2-1, with D unclear. V was cut by 3 bases and J by 3 bases, with 10 bases left in between. In germline, CDR1 is SGDLS, CDR2 YYNGEE. This CDR3 region has 14 residues. The CDR3 coding sequence is TGTGCCAGCAGCGCACAAATCAACTACAATGAGCAGTTCTTC. Residues: CASSAQINYNEQFF.

This clone was picked up one time. CDR3 nucleotides: TGCAGCGTTTCAGGGTCGTGGACTGAAGCTTTCTTT. It is translated as CSVSGSWTEAFF. This chain connects TRBV29-1 to TRBJ1-1; possibly TRBD1 for D (5 bases). The CDR3 has 12 residues. V gave up 5 bases and J gave up 5 bases, with 12 bases separating them. Germline V gene data show CDR1 as SQVTM and CDR2 as ANQGSEA. Full variable domain (rest looked up from reference TRBV29-1 and TRBJ1-1): SAVISQKPSRDICQRGTSLTIQCQVDSQVTMMFWYRQQPGQSLTLIATANQGSEATYESGFVIDKFPISRPNLTFSTLTVSNMSPEDSSIYLCSVSGSWTEAFFGQGTRLTVV.

The chain employs TRBV4-1 and TRBJ1-3, with unresolved D. The length of the CDR3 is 15 residues. Trimming pared 4 bases from V and 2 bases from J, leaving 12 bases between. Germline V lookup: CDR1 MGHRA, CDR2 YSYEKL. CDR3 in DNA: TGCGCCAGCAGCCGAGGGCAGCAGGCTGGAAACACCATATATTTT. Its translation: CASSRGQQAGNTIYF.

The chain uses TRBV6-5 and TRBJ1-4, with D uncertain. V was clipped by 6 bases and J by 7 bases, with 15 bases between them. Germline values: CDR1 MNHEY, CDR2 SVGAGI. The length of the CDR3 is 14 residues. CDR3 nucleotides: TGTGCCAGCAGCCCCATAGCGCGGGTTGAAAAACTGTTTTTT. Its protein product is CASSPIARVEKLFF.

V and J are TRBV2 and TRBJ1-4; 9 bases align to TRBD1. This CDR3 spans 17 amino acids. V shed 5 bases and J 0 bases; nucleotides not matched to a gene: 7. CDR1 is SNHLY and CDR2 is FYNNEI in the germline V gene. The CDR3 sequence is CASSLGQGGSTNEKLFF. The CDR3 DNA sequence: TGTGCCAGCAGTCTGGGACAGGGAGGATCAACTAATGAAAAACTGTTTTTT.

J is TRBJ2-5 and V is TRBV5-6; 7 positions match TRBD1. CDR1 is SGHDT and CDR2 is YYEEEE in the germline V gene. CDR3 size: 14 residues. Unmatched junction bases numbered 6, after V lost 4 bases and J lost 3 bases. The CDR3, as DNA: TGTGCCAGCAGCGCCTGGGACAGCGAAGAGACCCAGTACTTC. This gives the protein CASSAWDSEETQYF.

The chain links TRBV27 to TRBJ2-5; 7 nucleotides align to TRBD1. The CDR3 is made up of 14 amino acids. The V segment lost 3 bases and the J segment 1 base; nucleotides outside the gene matches: 2. Per the germline V gene, CDR1 is MNHEY and CDR2 is SMNVEV (reference sequence). The CDR3 is CASSFRTGQETQYF. The CDR3 DNA sequence: TGTGCCAGCAGTTTTCGGACAGGCCAAGAGACCCAGTACTTC.

This clone was counted a single time. The chain uses TRBV20-1 and TRBJ1-1, with TRBD1 as a possible D gene (5 bases). The CDR3 sequence is 14 residues long. CDR1 is DFQATT and CDR2 is SNEGSKA in the germline V gene (reference sequence). Trimming shortened V by 3 bases and J by 6 bases, and 17 bases separated the two germline ends. CDR3 protein: CSASSLWGASEAFF. DNA of the CDR3: TGCAGTGCTAGTAGTCTATGGGGCGCGTCTGAAGCTTTCTTT.

V gene TRBV2 combines with J gene TRBJ2-7; TRBD1 matches 10 bases. CDR3 size: 15 residues. CDR1 is SNHLY, CDR2 FYNNEI, per germline. J gave up 3 bases and V 3 bases, and 5 bases lay outside the gene matches. As DNA, the CDR3 is TGTGCCAGCAGTGAGGGGGGACAGGGGCTCTACGAGCAGTACTTC. It translates to CASSEGGQGLYEQYF.

The rearrangement uses TRBV14 and TRBJ2-5; D not resolved. CDR3 length equals 13 residues. V dropped 1 base and J dropped 5 bases, with 8 bases sitting between them. Germline V gene lookup returns CDR1 SGHDN and CDR2 FVKESK. CDR3 in DNA: TGTGCCAGCAGCCAAGGAGAGGTGGAGACCCAGTACTTC. Its translation: CASSQGEVETQYF. The variable domain in full, completed from reference TRBV14 and TRBJ2-5, reads EAGVTQFPSHSVIEKGQTVTLRCDPISGHDNLYWYRRVMGKEIKFLLHFVKESKQDESGMPNNRFLAERTGGTYSTLKVQPAELEDSGVYFCASSQGEVETQYFGPGTRLLVL.

This chain links TRBV4-2 with TRBJ1-2; D ambiguous. Trimming stripped 0 bases from V and 2 bases from J, with 7 bases between. From germline, CDR1 is LGHNA and CDR2 YNFKEQ. This CDR3 region has 14 residues. The CDR3 DNA reads TGTGCCAGCAGCCAAGATCTCCAGAACTATGGCTACACCTTC. Translating gives CASSQDLQNYGYTF.

This rearrangement joins TRBV10-1 to TRBJ2-5; 9 bases are a match to TRBD2. The CDR3 consists of 15 residues. Germline V CDR1 and CDR2: WNHNN, SYGVQD (reference sequence). Losses at the gene ends were 11 bases for V and 3 bases for J; bases not matched to a gene: 13. CDR3 loop: CAASGAYRGKETQYF. CDR3 DNA: TGCGCCGCTAGCGGGGCTTACCGGGGGAAAGAGACCCAGTACTTC.

The chain is built from TRBV5-1 and TRBJ2-7; D gene unclear. Germline CDR1 is SGHRS and CDR2 is YFSETQ. The CDR3 runs to 14 residues. Between the trimmed V and J ends, which lost 0 bases and 2 bases, there was a span of 9 bases. The CDR3 sequence: CASSLEPTTYEQYF. The CDR3 region has the DNA TGCGCCAGCAGCTTGGAACCTACCACCTACGAGCAGTACTTC.

This clone occurred once. The CDR3 DNA sequence: TGTGCCAGCAGCACCCGGGGCGGGGAGCTGTTTTTT. Amino acid sequence: CASSTRGGELFF. V gene TRBV7-2 combines with J gene TRBJ2-2; D may be TRBD2 (5 bases). With 5 bases removed from V and 7 bases from J, the gap between germline ends came to 8 bases. The CDR3 has 12 residues. Germline V gene sequence: CDR1 SGHTA, CDR2 FQGNSA.